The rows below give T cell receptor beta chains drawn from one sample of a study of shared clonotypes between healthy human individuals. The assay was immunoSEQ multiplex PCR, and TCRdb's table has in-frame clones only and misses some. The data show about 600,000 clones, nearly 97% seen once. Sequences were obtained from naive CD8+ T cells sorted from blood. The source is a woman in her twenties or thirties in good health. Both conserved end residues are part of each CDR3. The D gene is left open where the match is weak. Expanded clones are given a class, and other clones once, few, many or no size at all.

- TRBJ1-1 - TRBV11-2 CASSTHPWAGGSNTEAFF TGTGCCAGCAGCACTCATCCCTGGGCGGGGGGATCGAACACTGAAGCTTTCTTT
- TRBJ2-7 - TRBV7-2 CASSPSYEQYF TGTGCCAGCAGTCCATCCTACGAGCAGTACTTC
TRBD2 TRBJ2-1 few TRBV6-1 CASSVSGSFEQFF TGTGCCAGCAGTGTAAGCGGGAGTTTTGAGCAGTTCTTC
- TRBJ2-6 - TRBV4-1 CASSPTLASGANVLTF TGCGCCAGCAGCCCCACTTTGGCCTCCGGGGCCAACGTCCTGACTTTC
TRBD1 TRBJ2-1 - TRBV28 CASLNRDRSYNEQFF TGTGCCAGTCTGAACCGGGACAGGTCCTACAATGAGCAGTTCTTC
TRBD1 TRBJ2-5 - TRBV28 CASSLVQGNSVQETQYF TGTGCCAGCAGTTTAGTACAGGGGAATTCGGTCCAAGAGACCCAGTACTTC
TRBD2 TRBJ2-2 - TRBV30 CAWSPYSGGELFF TGTGCCTGGAGCCCATATAGCGGGGGGGAGCTGTTTTTT
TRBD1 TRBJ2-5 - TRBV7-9 CASSWDSYLETQYF TGTGCCAGCAGCTGGGACAGCTACTTAGAGACCCAGTACTTC
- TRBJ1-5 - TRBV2 CASSEMGQGSNQPQHF TGTGCCAGCAGTGAAATGGGCCAGGGGAGCAATCAGCCCCAGCATTTT
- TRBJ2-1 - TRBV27 CASSFKSSYNEQFF TGTGCCAGCAGTTTTAAGAGCTCCTACAATGAGCAGTTCTTC
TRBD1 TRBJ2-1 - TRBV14 CASSQDRRQVIRGTYNEQFF TGTGCCAGCAGCCAAGATCGACGTCAGGTTATCAGGGGGACCTACAATGAGCAGTTCTTC
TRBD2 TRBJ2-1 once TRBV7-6 CASSLGLAGVGNEQFF TGTGCCAGCAGCTTAGGTTTAGCGGGAGTTGGCAATGAGCAGTTCTTC
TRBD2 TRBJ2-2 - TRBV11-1 CASSLIPVAGGSEGELFF TGTGCCAGCAGCTTAATTCCGGTAGCGGGAGGGAGTGAGGGGGAGCTGTTTTTT
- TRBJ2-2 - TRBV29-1 CSAEGSSAGIDGELFF TGCAGCGCCGAAGGGTCATCAGCAGGGATCGACGGGGAGCTGTTTTTT
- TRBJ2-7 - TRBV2 CASTLLAGSYEQYF TGTGCCAGCACTTTATTAGCCGGATCCTACGAGCAGTACTTC
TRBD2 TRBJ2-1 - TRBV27 CASSFSAGAVYNEQFF TGTGCCAGCAGTTTCTCAGCGGGAGCTGTTTACAATGAGCAGTTCTTC
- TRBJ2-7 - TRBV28 CASSLRGYEQYF TGTGCCAGCAGTTTACGGGGATACGAGCAGTACTTC
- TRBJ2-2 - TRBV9 CASSQTPVLLGGELFF TGTGCCAGCAGCCAGACCCCCGTTCTCCTTGGCGGGGAGCTGTTTTTT
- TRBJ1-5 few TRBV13 CASSGQNQPQHF TGTGCCAGCAGCGGACAGAATCAGCCCCAGCATTTT
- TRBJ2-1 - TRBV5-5 CASSYPGRGPYNEQFF TGTGCCAGCAGCTACCCGGGGAGAGGGCCCTACAATGAGCAGTTCTTC
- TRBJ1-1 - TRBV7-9 CASSPTVSVGGSSEAFF TGTGCCAGCAGCCCTACGGTTTCAGTCGGGGGAAGTTCTGAAGCTTTCTTT
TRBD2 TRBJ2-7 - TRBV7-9 CASSPWGGGEQYF TGTGCCAGCAGCCCCTGGGGGGGTGGCGAGCAGTACTTC
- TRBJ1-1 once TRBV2 CASSVSRGGSNTEAFF TGTGCCAGCAGTGTTTCGCGCGGGGGTTCGAACACTGAAGCTTTCTTT
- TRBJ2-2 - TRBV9 CASSVTTDGKAGELFF TGTGCCAGCAGCGTAACGACGGATGGGAAGGCCGGGGAGCTGTTTTTT
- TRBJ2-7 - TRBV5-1 CASSLAGGEYQAYEQYF TGCGCCAGCAGCTTGGCGGGGGGCGAGTATCAAGCCTACGAGCAGTACTTC
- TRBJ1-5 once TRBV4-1 CASSQGGDQPQHF TGCGCCAGCAGCCAGGGGGGGGATCAGCCCCAGCATTTT
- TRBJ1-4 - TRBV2 CASMGLGTNEKLFF TGTGCCAGCATGGGTCTCGGAACTAATGAAAAACTGTTTTTT
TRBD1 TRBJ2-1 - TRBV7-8 CASSGRQGPTVDEQFF TGTGCCAGCAGCGGAAGACAGGGGCCAACGGTCGATGAGCAGTTCTTC
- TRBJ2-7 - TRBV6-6 CASGPSYEQYF TGTGCCAGCGGTCCGTCCTACGAGCAGTACTTC
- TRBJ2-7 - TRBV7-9 CASSPPAATYEQYF TGTGCCAGCAGCCCCCCGGCGGCCACCTACGAGCAGTACTTC
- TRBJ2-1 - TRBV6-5 CASSPLQSSYNEQFF TGTGCCAGCAGTCCCCTCCAGAGCTCCTACAATGAGCAGTTCTTC
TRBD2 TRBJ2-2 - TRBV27 CASSPGTSGRHGELFF TGTGCCAGCAGCCCCGGGACTAGCGGACGTCACGGGGAGCTGTTTTTT
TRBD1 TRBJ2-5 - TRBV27 CASSLYGRGHETQYF TGTGCCAGCAGTTTATACGGCAGGGGGCATGAGACCCAGTACTTC
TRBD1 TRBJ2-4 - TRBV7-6 CASSPRQGAKNIQYF TGTGCCAGCAGCCCGCGACAGGGGGCCAAAAACATTCAGTACTTC
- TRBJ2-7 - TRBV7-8 CASSSGLDESSYEQYF TGTGCCAGCAGCTCGGGACTGGATGAGAGCTCCTACGAGCAGTACTTC
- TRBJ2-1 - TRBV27 CASSFPPGISIDEQFF TGTGCCAGCAGTTTTCCCCCCGGGATAAGTATCGATGAGCAGTTCTTC
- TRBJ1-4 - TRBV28 CASSTHWDTTTNEKLFF TGTGCCAGCAGCACTCATTGGGACACCACAACTAATGAAAAACTGTTTTTT
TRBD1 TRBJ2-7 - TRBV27 CASSRRMPGTGLNEQYF TGTGCCAGCAGTCGGAGGATGCCCGGGACAGGGCTCAACGAGCAGTACTTC
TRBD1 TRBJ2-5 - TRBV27 CASMEGTGMTQYF TGTGCCAGCATGGAGGGGACAGGGATGACCCAGTACTTC
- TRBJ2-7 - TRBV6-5 CASSYGVSYEQYF TGTGCCAGCAGTTACGGGGTTTCGTACGAGCAGTACTTC
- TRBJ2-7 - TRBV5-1 CASSLGGNYEQYF TGCGCCAGCAGCTTGGGCGGGAACTACGAGCAGTACTTC
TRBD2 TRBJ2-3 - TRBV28 CASSPGLAPDTQYF TGTGCCAGCAGTCCGGGACTAGCCCCTGATACGCAGTATTTT
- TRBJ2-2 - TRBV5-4 CASSQDTSGELFF TGTGCCAGCAGCCAAGACACCTCCGGGGAGCTGTTTTTT
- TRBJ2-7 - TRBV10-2 CASSDPWDWAVQYEQYF TGCGCCAGCAGTGATCCATGGGACTGGGCGGTTCAGTACGAGCAGTACTTC